This paragraph reports one T cell receptor (beta chain). Seattle's cohort entered during active infection and was followed longitudinally. This specimen belongs to a study of blood T cell repertoires in COVID-19. Study-level information: COVID-19 samples, acute and convalescent, were from the United States, Italy and Spain.

The trim removed 1 base at V and 8 bases at J, leaving 4 bases unmatched. This CDR3 has 14 amino acids. The germline CDR1 and CDR2 sequences are SGHVS and FQNEAQ. Authors' analysis steps: Using reference gene primer amplification, nucleated cell counts were estimated. Profiling relied on immunoSEQ multiplex PCR, and the TCRdb table lists in-frame clones only, not all of them. From that table come the V and J calls and clone size; the DNA was used to work out D and trimming. The data show 150,000 to 180,000 clones, approximately 83% seen once. The clonotype comes from an older woman with COVID-19, enrolled during active disease. The genes are TRBV7-8 and TRBJ1-2, with 10 bases fitting TRBD1. Sequencing used peripheral blood. The CDR3 is CASSLGDRGGGYTF. The CDR3 region has the DNA TGTGCCAGCAGCTTAGGGGACAGGGGTGGCGGCTACACCTTC.